What follows are 23 T cell receptor beta chains derived from one specimen sequenced in a study of control samples from healthy donors and cancer patients. Generated by immunoSEQ multiplex PCR, the TCRdb table keeps only in-frame clones and is missing some. The profile covers more than 70,000 clones, with roughly 91% appearing a single time and under 20% taken by the ten largest. The material sequenced was PBMCs. The receptor set was obtained from a man aged 55 to 70 with lung cancer.

This rearrangement joins TRBV5-1 to TRBJ1-2; 7 nucleotides align to TRBD1. CDR1 is SGHRS, CDR2 YFSETQ, per germline. This CDR3 is 13 amino acids long. J lost 8 bases, V lost 0 bases, and 4 bases had no gene match. CDR3 residues: CASSLEGAGGYTF. CDR3 sequence (DNA): TGCGCCAGCAGCTTGGAGGGGGCGGGAGGCTACACCTTC.

The chain is built from TRBV2 and TRBJ2-5; possibly TRBD1 for D (5 bases). CDR1 is SNHLY, CDR2 FYNNEI, per germline. The CDR3 has 15 amino acids. Trimming removed 5 bases at V and 2 bases at J, with 15 bases between. The chain's CDR3 is CASSHRGRDQETQYF. The DNA of the CDR3 is TGTGCCAGCAGTCATCGCGGCAGGGATCAAGAGACCCAGTACTTC.

Turning to this clone: Other DNA sequences in this sample translate to the same CDR3. The V and J genes are TRBV6-5 and TRBJ1-2; 8 nucleotides line up with TRBD1. In germline, CDR1 is MNHEY, CDR2 SVGAGI. J gave up 4 bases and V 6 bases, and 7 bases lay outside the gene matches. There are 14 residues in the CDR3. CDR3 sequence: CASSRDRSGYGYTF. The CDR3 DNA follows: TGTGCCAGCAGCCGGGACAGGTCCGGCTATGGCTACACCTTC.

This chain joins TRBV7-8 and TRBJ1-5; 9 nucleotides match TRBD1. Germline V gene sequence: CDR1 SGHVS, CDR2 FQNEAQ. This CDR3 spans 16 amino acids. Trimming removed 1 base from V and 2 bases from J; junction bases left unmatched: 3. CDR3 coding DNA: TGTGCCAGCAGCTTAGTGGGACAGGGAGGCAATCAGCCCCAGCATTTT. Protein sequence: CASSLVGQGGNQPQHF. The full variable domain, completed using reference TRBV7-8 and TRBJ1-5, is GAGVSQSPRYKVAKRGQDVALRCDPISGHVSLFWYQQALGQGPEFLTYFQNEAQLDKSGLPSDRFFAERPEGSVSTLKIQRTQQEDSAVYLCASSLVGQGGNQPQHFGDGTRLSIL.

This rearrangement joins TRBV12-3 or TRBV12-4 to TRBJ2-1; D is unresolved. The CDR3 is 13 residues long. V lost 6 bases and J lost 9, with 15 bases in between. CDR3 bases: TGTGCCAGCAGCCCGGGCCCCATGGGTGAGCAGTTCTTC. This gives the protein CASSPGPMGEQFF.

The V gene is TRBV18, the J gene TRBJ1-5; the D is unclear. Germline CDR1 and CDR2: KGHSH and LQKENI. The CDR3 covers 16 residues. The V and J ends lost 3 bases and 6 bases respectively, with 18 bases between them. Here the CDR3 DNA reads TGTGCCAGCTCACCGTTATCCGTTGGAGAAAGTCAGCCCCAGCATTTT. Protein sequence: CASSPLSVGESQPQHF.

The gene calls are TRBV5-1 and TRBJ2-5, with 8 nucleotides matching TRBD2. The J segment lost 7 bases and the V segment lost 3 bases, leaving 14 bases of the junction unmatched. CDR3 length: 16 residues. From germline, CDR1 is SGHRS and CDR2 YFSETQ. DNA for the CDR3: TGCGCCAGCAGCTCGGAGGTAGCGGGACGGGCCCGGACCCAGTACTTC. Its protein is CASSSEVAGRARTQYF.

The genes are TRBV5-4 and TRBJ1-2, with a tentative D call TRBD1 (6 bases). The CDR3 covers 18 residues. Germline V gene lookup returns CDR1 SGHNT and CDR2 YYREEE (reference sequence). Trimming pared 4 bases from V and 0 bases from J, leaving 22 bases between. CDR3 region: CASSPFPGDTSSNYGYTF. The CDR3 DNA is TGTGCCAGCAGCCCCTTTCCCGGGGACACCTCATCTAACTATGGCTACACCTTC.

The chain recombines TRBV2 with TRBJ2-1, with a weak D call TRBD2 (6 bases). The CDR3 extends over 13 amino acids. CDR1 and CDR2 (germline): SNHLY, FYNNEI. Between the trimmed V and J ends, which lost 5 bases and 4 bases, there was a span of 9 bases. The CDR3 loop is CASSHGGYNEQFF. The CDR3 DNA is TGTGCCAGCAGTCACGGGGGATACAATGAGCAGTTCTTC. The full variable domain, its missing parts supplied by reference TRBV2 and TRBJ2-1, is EPEVTQTPSHQVTQMGQEVILRCVPISNHLYFYWYRQILGQKVEFLVSFYNNEISEKSEIFDDQFSVERPDGSNFTLKIRSTKLEDSAMYFCASSHGGYNEQFFGPGTRLTVL.

The chain has TRBV25-1 and TRBJ1-2; unclear D gene. Germline V gives CDR1 MGHDK, CDR2 SYGVNS. This CDR3 comprises 17 residues. The germline V and J ends were trimmed by 1 base and 2 bases, with 17 bases remaining between them. The DNA for the CDR3 is TGTGCCAGCAGTGAATCCCCCCTTGGGTCTAGGAACTATGGCTACACCTTC. This sequence encodes CASSESPLGSRNYGYTF.

This sequence joins TRBV27 and TRBJ2-2; D gene ambiguous. This CDR3 region has 16 residues. Germline V gene data show CDR1 as MNHEY and CDR2 as SMNVEV (reference sequence). V dropped 3 bases and J dropped 4 bases, with 15 bases sitting between them. CDR3 bases: TGTGCCAGCAGTTTCATCGTGGGCGGTGGCACCGGGGAGCTGTTTTTT. This encodes CASSFIVGGGTGELFF.

This rearrangement joins TRBV7-4 to TRBJ2-7; D unclear. V lost 3 bases and J 4 bases, leaving 1 base between the germline ends. CDR1 and CDR2 (germline): SGHVT, SQSDAQ. This CDR3 is 10 amino acids long. This CDR3 reads CASSFYEQYV. The CDR3 bases are TGTGCCAGCAGCTTTTACGAGCAGTACGTC.

The gene calls are TRBV5-1 and TRBJ1-5; D is unresolved. This CDR3 spans 13 amino acids. CDR1 is SGHRS and CDR2 is YFSETQ in the germline V gene. Trimming pared 5 bases from V and 5 bases from J, leaving 11 bases between. The CDR3 DNA sequence: TGCGCCAGCAGGTTTACAGTTGATCAGCCCCAGCATTTT. Translating gives CASRFTVDQPQHF.

V gene TRBV2 combines with J gene TRBJ1-5; D may be TRBD1 (6 bases). V dropped 6 bases and J dropped 4 bases, with 16 bases sitting between them. The CDR3 is 15 residues long. Germline V lookup: CDR1 SNHLY, CDR2 FYNNEI. The CDR3 spells CASSFRQAQNQPQHF. CDR3 DNA: TGTGCCAGCAGCTTCCGACAGGCCCAGAATCAGCCCCAGCATTTT.

The V and J genes are TRBV5-1 and TRBJ2-5; D gene ambiguous. V was trimmed by 6 bases and J by 3 bases, leaving 12 bases between them. The CDR3 is 13 residues long. Germline V gives CDR1 SGHRS, CDR2 YFSETQ. The CDR3 bases are TGCGCCAGCAAGTTGGTCGGAGAAGAGACCCAGTACTTC. Amino acid sequence: CASKLVGEETQYF.

V and J are TRBV18 and TRBJ2-3; D might be TRBD1 (6 bases). CDR3 size: 13 residues. Germline CDR1 is KGHSH and CDR2 is LQKENI. Trimming pared 3 bases from V and 8 bases from J, leaving 12 bases between. The CDR3 spells CASSPSRGGTQYF. The CDR3 nucleotides read TGTGCCAGCTCACCCAGCAGGGGCGGTACGCAGTATTTT.

The rearrangement joins TRBV7-3 to TRBJ2-3; D gene ambiguous. CDR1 is SGHTA, CDR2 FQGTGA, per germline. V lost 7 bases and J 0 bases, leaving 11 bases between the germline ends. The CDR3 length is 14 residues. The DNA for the CDR3 is TGTGCCAGCAAAGGGCTTCTTAGCACAGATACGCAGTATTTT. This translates into CASKGLLSTDTQYF.

J is TRBJ1-2 and V is TRBV25-1; 7 positions match TRBD1. The CDR3 totals 14 residues. V shed 6 bases and J 3 bases; nucleotides not matched to a gene: 7. Germline V gene sequence: CDR1 MGHDK, CDR2 SYGVNS. The DNA for the CDR3 is TGTGCCAGCAGGCAGGACACAGGGGACTATGGCTACACCTTC. Translating gives CASRQDTGDYGYTF.

The CDR3 DNA follows: TGTGCCAGCAGCTTGGTGGAGGGGGCCGACACCGGGGAGCTGTTTTTT. Residues: CASSLVEGADTGELFF. The chain carries TRBV5-6 and TRBJ2-2; D perhaps matches TRBD1 (7 bases). V was clipped by 0 bases and J by 3 bases, with 12 bases between them. This CDR3 is 16 amino acids long. Germline CDR1 reads SGHDT; CDR2 reads YYEEEE. Variable domain in full (rest from reference TRBV5-6 and TRBJ2-2): DAGVTQSPTHLIKTRGQQVTLRCSPKSGHDTVSWYQQALGQGPQFIFQYYEEEERQRGNFPDRFSGHQFPNYSSELNVNALLLGDSALYLCASSLVEGADTGELFFGEGSRLTVL.

The chain couples TRBV19 to TRBJ2-3; 7 bases are shared with TRBD2. Trimming cost V 6 bases and J 8 bases; bases outside gene matches: 11. The germline gives CDR1 LNHDA, CDR2 SQIVND (reference sequence). CDR3 length: 14 amino acids. The CDR3 reads CASRAGTGSGTQYF. CDR3 nucleotides: TGTGCCAGTAGAGCGGGGACCGGGTCGGGTACGCAGTATTTT.

This chain joins TRBV6-5 and TRBJ2-1; 8 nucleotides line up with TRBD2. The trim removed 7 bases at V and 3 bases at J, leaving 8 bases unmatched. In germline, CDR1 is MNHEY, CDR2 SVGAGI. The CDR3 sequence is 15 residues long. The CDR3 reads CASKRVGGVYNEQFF. For the CDR3, the DNA is TGTGCCAGCAAACGTGTCGGGGGGGTCTACAATGAGCAGTTCTTC.

The gene calls are TRBV11-2 and TRBJ1-5; weak D call: TRBD1 (5 bases). The CDR3 sequence is 14 residues long. The germline gives CDR1 SGHAT, CDR2 FQNNGV. V gave up 5 bases and J gave up 6 bases, with 14 bases separating them. CDR3 bases: TGTGCCAGCAGCCCGAACGGGGGTTCTCAGCCCCAGCATTTT. Amino acid sequence: CASSPNGGSQPQHF.

This clone showed up just a few times. The V and J genes are TRBV12-3 or TRBV12-4 and TRBJ1-5; a weak D match, TRBD1 (6 bases). The CDR3 contains 13 residues. Trimming shortened V by 6 bases and J by 7 bases, and 13 bases separated the two germline ends. CDR3 nucleotides: TGTGCCAGCAGCGTCAGGGGAAACCAGCCCCAGCATTTT. Amino acids: CASSVRGNQPQHF.